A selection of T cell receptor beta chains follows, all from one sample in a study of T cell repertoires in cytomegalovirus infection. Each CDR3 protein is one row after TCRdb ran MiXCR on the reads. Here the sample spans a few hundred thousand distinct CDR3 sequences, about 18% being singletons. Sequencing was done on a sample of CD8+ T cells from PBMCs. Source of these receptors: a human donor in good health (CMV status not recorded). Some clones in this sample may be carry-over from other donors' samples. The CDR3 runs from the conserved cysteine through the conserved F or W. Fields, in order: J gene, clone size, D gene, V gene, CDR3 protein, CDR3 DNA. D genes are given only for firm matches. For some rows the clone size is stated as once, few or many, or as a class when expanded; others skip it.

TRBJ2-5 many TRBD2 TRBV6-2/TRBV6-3 CASRTLADQETQYF TGTGCCAGCAGAACCCTAGCGGACCAAGAGACCCAGTACTTC
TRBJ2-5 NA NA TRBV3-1 CASSQGVQETQNF TGTGCCAGCAGCCAAGGAGTCCAAGAGACCCAGAACTTC
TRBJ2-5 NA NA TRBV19 CASSIDRWGTETQYF TGTGCCAGTAGTATAGATCGCTGGGGGACCGAGACCCAGTACTTC
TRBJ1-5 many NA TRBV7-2 CASSPRQAGSNQPQHF TGTGCCAGCAGCCCCCGACAGGCCGGCAGCAATCAGCCCCAGCATTTT
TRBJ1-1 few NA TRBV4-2 CASSQESQGGTEAFF TGTGCCAGCAGCCAAGAATCCCAGGGTGGCACTGAAGCTTTCTTT
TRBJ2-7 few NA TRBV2 CASSEAQDPRNEQYF TGTGCCAGCAGTGAAGCGCAAGACCCCCGAAACGAGCAGTACTTC
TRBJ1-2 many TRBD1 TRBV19 CASRDSYYGYTF TGTGCCAGTCGGGACAGCTACTATGGCTACACCTTC
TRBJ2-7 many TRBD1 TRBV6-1 CASSAGQAYEQYF TGTGCCAGCAGTGCGGGACAGGCTTACGAGCAGTACTTC
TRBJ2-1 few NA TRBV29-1 CSTEGDRHNEQFF TGCAGCACAGAGGGAGACAGACACAATGAGCAGTTCTTC
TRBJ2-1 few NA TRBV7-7 CAVTPYHYNEQFF TGTGCTGTCACACCCTACCACTACAATGAGCAGTTCTTC
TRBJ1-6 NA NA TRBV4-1 CASSQEPGRNSPLHF TGCGCCAGCAGCCAAGAGCCAGGGAGGAATTCACCCCTCCACTTT
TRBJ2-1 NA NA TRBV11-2 CASSLDRTRAHEQFF TGTGCCAGCAGCTTAGATCGGACCAGGGCTCATGAGCAGTTCTTC